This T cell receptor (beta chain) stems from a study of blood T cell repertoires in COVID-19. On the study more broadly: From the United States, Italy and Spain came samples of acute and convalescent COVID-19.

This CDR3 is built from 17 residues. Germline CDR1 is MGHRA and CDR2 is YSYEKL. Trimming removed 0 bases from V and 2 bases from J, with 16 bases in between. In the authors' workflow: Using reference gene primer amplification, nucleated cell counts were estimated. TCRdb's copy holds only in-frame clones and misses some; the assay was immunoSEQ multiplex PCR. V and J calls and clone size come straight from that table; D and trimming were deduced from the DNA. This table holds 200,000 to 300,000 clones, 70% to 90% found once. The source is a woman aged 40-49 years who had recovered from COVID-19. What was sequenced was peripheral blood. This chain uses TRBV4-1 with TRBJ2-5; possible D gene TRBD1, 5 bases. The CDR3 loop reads CASSQDSQGVGQETQYF. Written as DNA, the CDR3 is TGCGCCAGCAGCCAAGATAGTCAGGGTGTAGGGCAAGAGACCCAGTACTTC.